The 27 T cell receptor beta chains presented below share a single source sample, sequenced in a study of blood T cells in healthy people across ages. Sample-barcoded 5' priming and a J-beta primer mix drove a second PCR of 7 to 11 cycles. MiXCR, applied by TCRdb to the 5' RACE reads, yields one record per CDR3 protein. This table has 600,000 to 900,000 distinct CDR3 sequences, roughly 24% appearing once. This same sample was also part of a study on T cells of mothers and their children.

The sequenced material came from blood. The receptors shown here come from a boy aged 5-17 years in good health.

This clonotype appeared a few times. V is TRBV7-6 and J is TRBJ1-2; D unresolved. Germline loops: CDR1 SGHVS, CDR2 FNYEAQ. The V and J ends lost 0 bases and 6 bases respectively, with 8 bases between them. The CDR3 spans 13 residues. The CDR3 DNA follows: TGTGCCAGCAGCTTAGCGCTGGCCGATGGCTACACCTTC. This sequence encodes CASSLALADGYTF.

This clonotype was observed a handful of times. The V call is TRBV12-3 or TRBV12-4, the J call TRBJ2-5, with 9 bases fitting TRBD1. CDR3 length equals 15 residues. V was pared by 5 bases and J by 5 bases, with 9 bases of the junction left unmatched. The CDR3 here is CASSTEGQGRETQYF. CDR3 nucleotides: TGTGCCAGCAGTACTGAGGGACAGGGTAGGGAGACCCAGTACTTC.

V is TRBV12-3 or TRBV12-4 and J is TRBJ2-1; D is uncertain. Between the trimmed V and J ends, which lost 1 base and 5 bases, there was a span of 9 bases. The CDR3 loop spans 14 amino acids. CDR3 sequence (DNA): TGTGCCAGCAGTTTAGTACCGTTCCACAATGAGCAGTTCTTC. Translation: CASSLVPFHNEQFF.

As DNA, the CDR3 is TGTGCCATCAGTGAGGGGGCCAAAAACATTCAGTACTTC. This codes for CAISEGAKNIQYF. The chain combines TRBV10-3 with TRBJ2-4, with D uncertain. Trimming stripped 2 bases from V and 1 base from J, with 3 bases between. This CDR3 comprises 13 residues. Looked up from germline, CDR1 is ENHRY and CDR2 is SYGVKD.

A few counts support this clonotype. This chain uses TRBV6-1 with TRBJ1-1; the D gene is possibly TRBD1 (6 bases). CDR3 length: 13 amino acids. V was shortened by 9 bases and J by 4 bases, with 15 bases between the two germline ends. Germline lookup yields CDR1 MNHNS and CDR2 SASEGT. The CDR3 DNA follows: TGTGCCAGTAACAGGGAAGGGGCCACTGAAGCTTTCTTT. Encoded protein: CASNREGATEAFF.

The V call is TRBV20-1, the J call TRBJ2-2; D uncertain. The V end was cut by 6 bases, the J end by 5 bases, with 22 bases between. The CDR3 spans 16 residues. Germline-derived CDR1 and CDR2 are DFQATT and SNEGSKA (reference sequence). The CDR3 region is CSARDVAAGLTGELFF. The CDR3 nucleotides are TGCAGTGCCCGAGATGTGGCCGCCGGCCTTACCGGGGAGCTGTTTTTT.

The chain has TRBV10-2 and TRBJ1-4; 9 bases are shared with TRBD1. V shed 6 bases, J shed 8 bases, and the junction held 7 bases outside the gene matches. Per germline, CDR1 WSHSY and CDR2 SAAADI. The CDR3 runs to 14 residues. Here the CDR3 DNA reads TGCGCCAGCAGGGCCGGGACAGGGAAGGAAAAACTGTTTTTT. Its translation: CASRAGTGKEKLFF.

This clonotype was seen a few times. V is TRBV12-3 or TRBV12-4 and J is TRBJ2-5, with D possibly being TRBD2 (5 bases). The CDR3 totals 14 residues. V gave up 2 bases and J gave up 5 bases, with 12 bases separating them. The CDR3 sequence is CASSLHRGQETQYF. The CDR3 DNA follows: TGTGCCAGCAGTTTACATCGGGGTCAGGAGACCCAGTACTTC.

The rearrangement links TRBV5-5 to TRBJ2-5, with D possibly matching TRBD2 (6 bases). V gave up 6 bases and J gave up 1 base, with 13 bases separating them. Germline CDR1 SGHKS, CDR2 YYEKEE (reference sequence). The CDR3 extends over 14 amino acids. DNA of the CDR3: TGTGCCAGCAACCGGGACGGGGGCCAAGAGACCCAGTACTTC. Amino acids: CASNRDGGQETQYF.

This chain uses TRBV2 with TRBJ1-5; D possibly corresponds to TRBD1 (5 bases). This CDR3 is built from 15 residues. Germline loops: CDR1 SNHLY, CDR2 FYNNEI. V was clipped by 3 bases and J by 0 bases, with 9 bases between them. CDR3 amino acids: CASSEQGGSNQPQHF. CDR3 DNA: TGTGCCAGCAGTGAGCAGGGAGGTAGCAATCAGCCCCAGCATTTT.

This clonotype was observed a handful of times. The chain combines TRBV12-5 with TRBJ1-2; TRBD1 matches at 8 bases. Per germline, CDR1 LGHNT and CDR2 FRNRAP. The CDR3 is made up of 14 amino acids. With V trimmed by 1 base and J by 8 bases, 6 bases remained unmatched. The CDR3 region is CASGLGGTGRGYTF. CDR3 nucleotide sequence: TGTGCTAGTGGTTTGGGTGGGACAGGTCGGGGCTACACCTTC.

This chain links TRBV5-1 with TRBJ1-3; no firm D call. This CDR3 has 15 amino acids. V was shortened by 4 bases and J by 0 bases, with 11 bases between the two germline ends. Germline-derived CDR1 and CDR2 are SGHRS and YFSETQ. The CDR3 sequence: CASSLTWSSGNTIYF. The DNA of the CDR3 is TGCGCCAGCAGCCTAACTTGGAGCTCTGGAAACACCATATATTTT. Complete variable domain (other parts from reference TRBV5-1 and TRBJ1-3): KAGVTQTPRYLIKTRGQQVTLSCSPISGHRSVSWYQQTPGQGLQFLFEYFSETQRNKGNFPGRFSGRQFSNSRSEMNVSTLELGDSALYLCASSLTWSSGNTIYFGEGSWLTVV.

The rearrangement uses TRBV29-1 and TRBJ1-4; tentatively, D is TRBD1 (5 bases). Germline V gives CDR1 SQVTM, CDR2 ANQGSEA. The V and J ends lost 6 bases and 7 bases respectively, with 12 bases between them. This CDR3 region has 12 residues. DNA for the CDR3: TGCAGCGTGCTCACGGGGGGTGAAAAACTGTTTTTT. Its protein product is CSVLTGGEKLFF.

The V gene is TRBV7-6, the J gene TRBJ1-1; 7 nucleotides match TRBD1. Germline lookup yields CDR1 SGHVS and CDR2 FNYEAQ. V lost 2 bases, J lost 5 bases, and 14 bases stayed unmatched. The CDR3 runs to 17 residues. The CDR3 is CASSLRANTGVGTEAFF. CDR3 DNA: TGTGCCAGCAGCTTAAGGGCAAACACAGGGGTGGGGACTGAAGCTTTCTTT. Using reference TRBV7-6 and TRBJ1-1 for the parts outside the CDR3, the full variable domain is GAGVSQSPRYKVTKRGQDVALRCDPISGHVSLYWYRQALGQGPEFLTYFNYEAQQDKSGLPNDRFSAERPEGSISTLTIQRTEQRDSAMYRCASSLRANTGVGTEAFFGQGTRLTVV.

This clonotype was seen a few times. In nucleotides, the CDR3 is TGTGCCATCAGTGGCCCGACAGGGATCTCTGGAAACACCATATATTTT. Its translation: CAISGPTGISGNTIYF. This chain connects TRBV10-3 to TRBJ1-3, with TRBD1 matching 7 bases. This CDR3 has 16 residues. Germline trimming cut 4 bases from V and 0 bases from J; bases unmatched to any gene: 6. Germline V gene sequence: CDR1 ENHRY, CDR2 SYGVKD.

This chain uses TRBV6-5 with TRBJ2-7; D not certain. The V gene lost 6 bases and the J gene lost 0 bases, with 15 bases spanning the gap. Germline CDR1 reads MNHEY; CDR2 reads SVGAGI. The CDR3 runs to 15 residues. In DNA form, the CDR3 reads TGTGCCAGCAGGCTAAAAGGACGGAGCTCCTACGAGCAGTACTTC. Residues: CASRLKGRSSYEQYF.

This clonotype was found a few times. This rearrangement joins TRBV24-1 to TRBJ2-7, with 7 bases aligning to TRBD1. With 1 base clipped from V and 2 bases from J, the junction kept 1 base outside the gene matches. This CDR3 region has 14 residues. Germline V gives CDR1 KGHDR, CDR2 SFDVKD. DNA for the CDR3: TGTGCCACCAGTGATTTAGGACAGGCCTACGAGCAGTACTTC. Encoded protein: CATSDLGQAYEQYF.

V usage is TRBV7-6 and J usage is TRBJ2-2; TRBD2 agrees at 13 bases. From germline, CDR1 is SGHVS and CDR2 FNYEAQ. CDR3 length: 19 amino acids. Trimming cost V 2 bases and J 6 bases; bases outside gene matches: 12. The CDR3 sequence: CASSLPRLAGGHPPGELFF. Written as DNA, the CDR3 is TGTGCCAGCAGCTTACCCCGACTAGCGGGGGGCCACCCGCCCGGGGAGCTGTTTTTT.

The CDR3 region is CASGIFGHSNYGYTF. CDR3 DNA sequence: TGTGCCAGCGGAATTTTTGGACATTCGAACTATGGCTACACCTTC. The chain has TRBV28 and TRBJ1-2; D may be TRBD1 (5 bases). The CDR3 is 15 residues long. Trimming removed 8 bases from V and 2 bases from J, with 18 bases in between. Germline CDR1 and CDR2: MDHEN and SYDVKM.

The genes are TRBV27 and TRBJ2-5; D gene ambiguous. The V end lost 0 bases, the J end lost 7 bases, and 15 bases lay between the germline ends. The CDR3 has 15 residues. Per germline, CDR1 MNHEY and CDR2 SMNVEV (reference sequence). The CDR3 DNA follows: TGTGCCAGCAGTTTATCGTTTCCCGCGGATTTGACCCAGTACTTC. Protein product: CASSLSFPADLTQYF.

The chain is built from TRBV5-1 and TRBJ2-3, with TRBD1 matching over 7 bases. Per the germline V gene, CDR1 is SGHRS and CDR2 is YFSETQ. V trimming: 4 bases; J trimming: 2 bases; junction bases outside the gene matches: 7. The CDR3 runs to 15 residues. The CDR3 sequence is CASSLLDRATDTQYF. CDR3 nucleotide sequence: TGCGCCAGCAGCCTCCTCGACAGGGCCACAGATACGCAGTATTTT.

Concerning this clonotype itself: This may stem from a read error, because a much larger clone lies one nucleotide away. V is TRBV7-9 and J is TRBJ2-5, with 13 positions matching TRBD2. Per germline, CDR1 SEHNR and CDR2 FQNEAQ (reference sequence). The CDR3 runs to 16 residues. Germline trimming cut 5 bases from V and 4 bases from J; bases unmatched to any gene: 7. CDR3 amino acids: CASSETSGGAGETQYF. CDR3 in DNA: TGTGCCAGCAGCGAAACTAGCGGGGGGGCCGGAGAGACCCAGTACTTC.

This clonotype was found a few times. V is TRBV27 and J is TRBJ1-5; D is ambiguous. The length of the CDR3 is 15 residues. V shed 6 bases and J shed 7 bases, with 19 bases lying between them. Germline lookup yields CDR1 MNHEY and CDR2 SMNVEV (reference sequence). The CDR3 reads CASRGLAAGSQPQHF. CDR3 sequence (DNA): TGTGCCAGCAGGGGGTTAGCTGCGGGAAGCCAGCCCCAGCATTTT.

The V call is TRBV7-9, the J call TRBJ2-7, with TRBD1 identical over 10 bases. With 0 bases clipped from V and 5 bases from J, the junction kept 4 bases outside the gene matches. This CDR3 is built from 15 residues. Germline CDR1 is SEHNR and CDR2 is FQNEAQ (reference sequence). CDR3 region: CASSLARQGANEQYF. CDR3 bases: TGTGCCAGCAGCTTAGCGAGACAGGGGGCGAACGAGCAGTACTTC. Complete variable domain (other parts from reference TRBV7-9 and TRBJ2-7): DTGVSQNPRHKITKRGQNVTFRCDPISEHNRLYWYRQTLGQGPEFLTYFQNEAQLEKSRLLSDRFSAERPKGSFSTLEIQRTEQGDSAMYLCASSLARQGANEQYFGPGTRLTVT.

CDR3 DNA sequence: TGTGCCAGCAGCTCCCCCCGCAGAAAGGAGACCCAGTACTTC. Translating gives CASSSPRRKETQYF. The chain is built from TRBV7-2 and TRBJ2-5; D unclear. Trimming took off 4 bases at V and 5 bases at J, with 14 bases between the two ends. In germline, CDR1 is SGHTA, CDR2 FQGNSA. The CDR3 loop spans 14 amino acids.

This clonotype showed up just a few times. The V gene is TRBV3-1, the J gene TRBJ1-2, with D hard to call. CDR1 and CDR2 (germline): LGHDT, YNNKEL (reference sequence). V was cut by 5 bases and J by 3 bases, with 7 bases left in between. The CDR3 has 12 residues. Here the CDR3 reads CASSTTHYGYTF. CDR3 sequence (DNA): TGTGCCAGCAGCACCACCCACTATGGCTACACCTTC.

The chain couples TRBV2 to TRBJ1-1; no firm D call. Per germline, CDR1 SNHLY and CDR2 FYNNEI. The CDR3 is 14 amino acids. V was cut by 7 bases and J by 4 bases, with 16 bases left in between. The CDR3 loop is CASIPARRGTEAFF. Written as DNA, the CDR3 is TGTGCCAGCATCCCCGCGAGACGGGGCACTGAAGCTTTCTTT. Together with reference TRBV2 and TRBJ1-1, the CDR3 gives the full variable domain: EPEVTQTPSHQVTQMGQEVILRCVPISNHLYFYWYRQILGQKVEFLVSFYNNEISEKSEIFDDQFSVERPDGSNFTLKIRSTKLEDSAMYFCASIPARRGTEAFFGQGTRLTVV.